This TCR beta chain derives from a study of blood T cells in healthy people across ages. Combining a sample-barcoded 5' primer with a J-beta primer mix, a second PCR ran for 7 to 11 cycles. TCRdb re-derived calls from the 5' RACE reads in MiXCR, one entry per CDR3 protein. The repertoire has 550,000 to 650,000 distinct CDR3 sequences, roughly a quarter of them found once; the top ten carry approximately 3.6%. This clonotype was observed a handful of times. V was clipped by 3 bases and J by 2 bases; unmatched bases: 8. This CDR3 is built from 16 residues. Per the germline V gene, CDR1 is DFQATT and CDR2 is SNEGSKA (reference sequence). These data were also filed under a second study, of T cells of mothers and their children.

This rearrangement joins TRBV20-1 to TRBJ2-3, with 10 positions matching TRBD2. The sequencing input was blood. This sequence originates from a boy aged 2 to 9 in good health. This CDR3 is CSASGVAGGFTDTQYF. The CDR3 DNA follows: TGCAGTGCTAGTGGGGTAGCGGGAGGATTCACAGATACGCAGTATTTT.